The 2 T cell receptor beta chains below all came from one sample that was sequenced in a study of control samples from healthy donors and cancer patients. TCRdb's table, derived via immunoSEQ multiplex PCR, lists solely in-frame clones and lacks some. The table records 150,000 or so clones, around 94% of them present only once. The sequenced sample was blood. Receptors originate from a man aged 40-49 years in good health.

This sequence joins TRBV5-1 and TRBJ2-7; D possibly corresponds to TRBD1 (6 bases). V lost 7 bases, J lost 5 bases, and 19 bases lay in between. The CDR3 is 14 residues long. The germline CDR1 and CDR2 sequences are SGHRS and YFSETQ. In DNA, the CDR3 is TGCGCCAGCCGGTTAGGACAGATCCCCGACGAGCAGTACTTC. This codes for CASRLGQIPDEQYF.

The chain joins TRBV6-2 or TRBV6-3 to TRBJ1-2, with TRBD1 matching 8 bases. This CDR3 has 13 amino acids. The germline gives CDR1 MNHEY, CDR2 SVGEGT. J was trimmed by 13 bases and V by 2 bases; bases with no gene match: 9. CDR3 in amino acids: CASSYQTTGELTF. The CDR3 region has the DNA TGTGCCAGCAGTTACCAAACGACAGGGGAACTCACCTTC.